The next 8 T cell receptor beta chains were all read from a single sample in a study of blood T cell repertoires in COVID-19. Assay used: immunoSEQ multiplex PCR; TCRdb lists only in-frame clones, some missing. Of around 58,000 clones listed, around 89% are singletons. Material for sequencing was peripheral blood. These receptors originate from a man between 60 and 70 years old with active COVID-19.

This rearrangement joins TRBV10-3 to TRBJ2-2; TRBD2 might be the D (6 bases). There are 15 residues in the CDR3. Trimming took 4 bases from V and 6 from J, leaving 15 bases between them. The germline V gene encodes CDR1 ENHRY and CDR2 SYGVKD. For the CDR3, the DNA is TGTGCCATCAGTGGAACGGCCGGGGGACCCGGGGAGCTGTTTTTT. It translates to CAISGTAGGPGELFF.

The CDR3 here is CAILREEDSGNTIYF. DNA of the CDR3: TGTGCCATTCTGAGGGAGGAGGACTCTGGAAACACCATATATTTT. The chain recombines TRBV11-1 with TRBJ1-3; the D is unclear. The germline V gene has CDR1 SGHAT and CDR2 FQDESV (reference sequence). The CDR3 runs 15 residues. V shed 10 bases and J shed 0 bases, with 16 bases lying between them.

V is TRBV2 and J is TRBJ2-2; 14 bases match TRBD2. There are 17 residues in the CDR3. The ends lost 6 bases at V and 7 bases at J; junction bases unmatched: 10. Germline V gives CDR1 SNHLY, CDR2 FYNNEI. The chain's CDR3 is CASSEGTSGREGGELFF. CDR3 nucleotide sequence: TGTGCCAGCAGCGAGGGGACTAGCGGGAGAGAGGGCGGGGAGCTGTTTTTT.

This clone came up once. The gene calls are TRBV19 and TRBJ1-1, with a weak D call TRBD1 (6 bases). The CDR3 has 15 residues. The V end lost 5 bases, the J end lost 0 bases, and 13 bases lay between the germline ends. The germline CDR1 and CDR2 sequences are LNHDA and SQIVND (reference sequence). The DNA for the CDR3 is TGTGCCAGTAGTGCGGCGGGGGCAATGAACACTGAAGCTTTCTTT. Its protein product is CASSAAGAMNTEAFF.

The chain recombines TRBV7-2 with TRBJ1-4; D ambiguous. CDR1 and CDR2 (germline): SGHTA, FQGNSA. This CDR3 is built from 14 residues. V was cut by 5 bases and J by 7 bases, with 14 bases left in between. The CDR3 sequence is CASSDPIPGEKLFF. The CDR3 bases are TGTGCCAGCAGCGATCCCATTCCCGGTGAAAAACTGTTTTTT.

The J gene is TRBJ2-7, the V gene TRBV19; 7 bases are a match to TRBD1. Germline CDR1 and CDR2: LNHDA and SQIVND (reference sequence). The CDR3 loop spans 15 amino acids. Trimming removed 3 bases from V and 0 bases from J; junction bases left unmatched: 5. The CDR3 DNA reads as TGTGCCAGTAGTATTACAGGGGTGGTCTCCTACGAGCAGTACTTC. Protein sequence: CASSITGVVSYEQYF.

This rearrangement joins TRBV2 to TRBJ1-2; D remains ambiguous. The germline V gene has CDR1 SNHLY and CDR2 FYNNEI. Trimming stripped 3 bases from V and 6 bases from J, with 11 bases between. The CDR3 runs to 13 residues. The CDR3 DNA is TGTGCCAGCAGTGACGAGGCGCCCGATGGCTACACCTTC. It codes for CASSDEAPDGYTF.

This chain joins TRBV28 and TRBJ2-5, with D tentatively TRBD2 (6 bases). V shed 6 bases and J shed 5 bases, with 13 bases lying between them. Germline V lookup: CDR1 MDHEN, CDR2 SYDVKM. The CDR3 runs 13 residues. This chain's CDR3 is CASSNRTTETQYF. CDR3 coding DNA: TGTGCCAGCAGCAATAGGACTACGGAGACCCAGTACTTC.